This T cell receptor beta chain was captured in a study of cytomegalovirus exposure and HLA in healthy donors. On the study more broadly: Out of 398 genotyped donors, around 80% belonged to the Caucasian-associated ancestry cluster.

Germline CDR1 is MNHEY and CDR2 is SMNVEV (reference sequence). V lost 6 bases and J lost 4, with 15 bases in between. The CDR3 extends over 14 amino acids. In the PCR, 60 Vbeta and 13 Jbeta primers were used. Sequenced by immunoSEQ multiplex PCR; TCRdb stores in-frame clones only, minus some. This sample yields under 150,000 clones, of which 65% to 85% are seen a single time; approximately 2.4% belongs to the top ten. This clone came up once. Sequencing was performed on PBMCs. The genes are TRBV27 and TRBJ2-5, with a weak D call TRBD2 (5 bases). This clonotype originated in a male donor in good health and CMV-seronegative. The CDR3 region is CASSSSPGRETQYF. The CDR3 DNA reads TGTGCCAGCAGCTCAAGCCCTGGGAGAGAGACCCAGTACTTC.